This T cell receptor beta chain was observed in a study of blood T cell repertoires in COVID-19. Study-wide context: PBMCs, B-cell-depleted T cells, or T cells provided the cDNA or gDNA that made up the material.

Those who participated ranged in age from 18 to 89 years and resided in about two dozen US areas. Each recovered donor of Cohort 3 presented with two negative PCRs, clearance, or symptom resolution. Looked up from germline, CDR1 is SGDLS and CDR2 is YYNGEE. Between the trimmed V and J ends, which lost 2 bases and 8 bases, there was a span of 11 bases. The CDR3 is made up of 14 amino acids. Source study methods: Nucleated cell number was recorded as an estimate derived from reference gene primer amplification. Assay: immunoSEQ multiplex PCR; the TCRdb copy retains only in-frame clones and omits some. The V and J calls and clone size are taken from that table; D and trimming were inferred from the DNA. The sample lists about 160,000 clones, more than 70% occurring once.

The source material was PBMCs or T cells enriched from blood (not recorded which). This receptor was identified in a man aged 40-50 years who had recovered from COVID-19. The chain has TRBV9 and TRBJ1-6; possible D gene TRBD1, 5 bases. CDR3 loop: CASSVQGEYSPLHF. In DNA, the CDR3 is TGTGCCAGCAGCGTCCAGGGTGAGTATTCACCCCTCCACTTT.